The T cell receptor (beta chain) under discussion was sequenced for a study of cytomegalovirus exposure and HLA in healthy donors (dated by TCRdb to 2016 to 2017). In the study overall: An earlier analysis of more than 550 of the donors reported under 300 Gb of sequence data and 90 million to 120 million unique TCR beta sequences obtained from 180 million or so T cells. An early release that covered some 640 HLA-typed donors contained 300 to 350 gigabases of sequencing data and 85 million to 100 million unique TCR sequences. Of the roughly 400 genotyped donors, over 80% were placed in the genetic ancestry cluster associated with self-reported Caucasian donors. The study aimed to test whether cataloging public T cell receptors could reveal signatures of past pathogen exposure. The study profiled the T cell repertoires of 550 to 700 subjects by immunosequencing and related them to cytomegalovirus serostatus. In addition to the first cohort of approximately 650 subjects, a separate validation cohort of under 150 different subjects was used. The study combined high-throughput TCR immunosequencing, statistical association of individual TCRs with disease status, and machine learning to predict cytomegalovirus infection status. To study patterns of TCR occurrence, a later analysis re-analyzed previously published TCR beta repertoires from 500 to 850 donors and added high-resolution HLA genotyping. In the later analysis, no new phenotypic data were used to find candidate immune exposures; instead, reliance was placed on TCR beta sequences and their occurrence across donors. In an earlier analysis of around 540 of the donors, high-throughput TCR beta sequencing was used to judge whether each TCR beta V gene segment behaved as functional or pseudogenic. Donor age, sex, ethnicity and CMV serostatus were compiled alongside the repertoire data. A later genetic analysis used genome-wide SNP genotypes for about three fifths of the 666 donors, treating that subset as a discovery cohort. All discovery cohort repertoires had been generated using a single sequencing platform. HLA typing included class I and class II loci at four-digit resolution. The number of donors typed differed by locus, with 629-630 for A, B, C, DRB1 and DQB1, over 500 for DQA1, about 610 for DPA1, and around 460 for DPB1. Four or five DR-DQ haplotypes were handled as single units for association and clustering because linkage in the cohort was strong. Across some 400 genotyped donors of the cohort, an average of roughly 250,000 unique TCR beta nucleotide sequences per donor were sequenced, and approximately 17% of those sequences were non-productive. Broader findings and caveats from the paper: Sequencing depth was assumed to be roughly uniform across donors in the presence/absence analyses, though that assumption may not hold. Fewer than 20 rarely observed V segments, including chromosome 9 orphons, were excluded from the earlier analysis of some 590 of the donors because counts were too low. Compared with equally common non-associated chains, HLA-associated TCR beta chains in a later analysis were more clonally expanded and had lower generation probabilities. A later analysis found that TCR association rates varied across HLA loci, with DRB1 alleles showing the most associated TCRs and HLA-C alleles the fewest. In a later analysis, several top co-occurrence clusters were reported to appear linked to parvovirus B19, influenza, CMV and Epstein-Barr virus. It was suggested by the authors that the approach could potentially be generalized to other disease states and immunological phenotypes. Cytomegalovirus status was reported to be diagnosed by the classifier with high specificity and sensitivity in both the original and validation cohorts. The cohort was sequenced for TCR beta chains only, and without alpha or paired-chain data the features that could be detected were limited. In a later genetic analysis, a missense DCLRE1C variant was associated with V-gene and J-gene trimming of TCR beta chains, and the association was replicated in an independent cohort. In the study, about 150 TCR beta chains were listed as associated with cytomegalovirus. Specific HLA alleles were associated with 18,000 or so TCR beta sequences at a false discovery rate of 0.05 in a later analysis. When HLA alleles, especially DR and DQ, strongly co-occurred, attributing TCR associations to individual alleles was difficult. In vitro tests confirmed that a few of the cytomegalovirus-associated TCR beta chains recognize cytomegalovirus antigens. Across donors, most TCR sequences were observed very rarely, whereas some public TCRs were present in many individuals. Immune exposure information for the cohort was limited to CMV serostatus. In a later analysis, most CMV-associated TCR beta chains were found to appear HLA-restricted, with HLA associations seemingly driven largely by CMV exposure. A cluster of highly shared sequence variants was judged likely to be a technical artifact of the sequencing pipeline. Some IMGT-functional V segments, including TRBV6-2 and TRBV6-3, could not be told apart with the 87-base-pair reads, so those segments were excluded. Correlated functional status among segregating V segments might be attributable to linkage disequilibrium, but an unknown experimental factor could not be ruled out. A further reported finding was that TCR beta sequences accurately predicted the HLA-A and HLA-B alleles for most subjects in the first cohort. Broadly in line with IMGT annotations, most TCR beta V segments showed up in productive rearrangements about 90% or about 30% of the time in an earlier analysis of about 500 of the donors. In a later genetic analysis, fewer N-insertions in productive TCRs were reported among donors in an Asian-associated ancestry cluster than the approximately 710-donor mean. HLA typing was unavailable for some donors at each locus, so association tests used only the typed subset.

The cohort consisted of 666 healthy bone marrow donors. At the time of sampling, all cohort members were nominally healthy, though unrecorded immune exposures were likely present. The donor tested CMV seropositive and was one of the 289 seropositive cohort members. A peripheral blood sample was collected from each donor, and TCR beta sequencing was performed on peripheral blood mononuclear cells. The Qiagen DNeasy Blood Extraction Kit was used to extract genomic DNA from the blood cell samples. V has 5 bases trimmed and J has 2 bases trimmed; junction bases matching no gene number 4. The germline V gene (reference sequence) specifies LNHDA as CDR1 and SQIVND as CDR2. Counted from cysteine to phenylalanine, this CDR3 has 14 amino acids. Only the CDR3 portion is preserved as DNA: 42 bases, with reading frame beginning at the first base. Library prep was done by the immunoSEQ multiplex PCR assay. For the multiplex PCR, a mixture combining 60 forward primers for TCR Vbeta segments and 13 reverse primers for TCR Jbeta segments was used. The CDR3 region of rearranged TCR beta genes was amplified from genomic DNA with a multiplex PCR assay. Amplified TCR beta libraries were sequenced as 87-base-pair reads on the Illumina HiSeq System. Per the source publication's procedure: In a later analysis, approximately 74 million unique TCR beta chains were counted across the approximately 640 repertoires, and around 10 million of these chains were shared by at least two donors. To remove PCR and sequencing errors, raw reads were error-corrected and collapsed into unique sequences using a nearest-neighbor algorithm that merged closely related sequences. Alignment of CDR3 sequences to IMGT reference sequences was used to assign V, D and J gene segments. For a sequence to be retained, a match of at least six nucleotides was required to both a V gene segment and a J gene segment. A rearrangement was called productive if the CDR3 had no stop codons and remained in frame with V and J, and every other rearrangement was called non-productive. CDR3 was defined by IMGT convention, running from the second conserved V-encoded cysteine to the conserved J-encoded phenylalanine. The earlier analysis of fewer than 700 of the donors excluded sequences that lacked an unambiguous match to a single V gene segment. An earlier analysis of fewer than 750 of the donors called V segments functional above 56.7% productive rearrangements and segregating when the between-donor standard deviation exceeded 5%. A statistical classification framework was developed to diagnose cytomegalovirus status using the catalog of TCR beta chain sequences. In a later analysis, V and J genes were assigned by comparing TCR nucleotide sequences against IMGT/GENE-DB human TR gene sequences. Using the TCRdist pipeline, a later analysis assigned CDR3 sequences along with most-parsimonious VDJ recombination scenarios. In a later analysis, each TCR beta chain was defined by its CDR3 amino acid sequence together with its V-gene family, and reads without a unique V-gene family were excluded. As a way to deal with suspected cross-contamination and a sequencing artifact, a later analysis dropped 592 nucleotide sequences that were highly shared and had low generation probability. In a later analysis, a clonal expansion index was calculated for each public chain from normalized within-repertoire ranks of inferred template counts. Generation probabilities in a later analysis came from a VDJ recombination model fitted to out-of-frame rearrangements, and those results were checked against IGoR. In a later analysis, TCR-TCR, TCR-HLA and TCR-CMV co-occurrence was scored with hypergeometric tests, and a repertoire-size bias correction was applied to TCR pairs. A later analysis estimated false discovery rates by permuting HLA or CMV assignments 20 times. In a later analysis, co-occurring TCRs were grouped using DBSCAN, and TCRdist sequence similarity was added for clustering within HLA-allele-positive subsets. Repertoires with fewer than 30,000 or more than 120,000 public chains were left out of co-occurrence clustering, as were about 5 repertoires with anomalous nucleotide sharing. This is the immuneACCESS table as TCRdb keeps it, with only in-frame sequences that have V and J called. A part of the clones is gone; compared with another copy, unresolved V genes explain less than half, and the rest is unexplained. V, J and clone size are those of that table, while D and trimming were read from the DNA. The sample contains roughly 150,000 clones, roughly 82% of them found a single time. Of the sample, less than 1.6% is held by the ten largest clones.

This clone turned up a few times. Its antigen target is currently unknown. No quality values exist for individual bases; no much larger clone is one base distant. Recombination connected TRBV19 to TRBJ1-2, with 8 junctional bases fitting TRBD1. Sample: PBMCs. The receptor was derived from a girl between 5 and 17 years old in good health and CMV-seropositive. The CDR3 protein sequence reads: CASSVQGVNYGYTF. The base sequence is TGTGCCAGTAGTGTACAGGGGGTAAACTATGGCTACACCTTC.